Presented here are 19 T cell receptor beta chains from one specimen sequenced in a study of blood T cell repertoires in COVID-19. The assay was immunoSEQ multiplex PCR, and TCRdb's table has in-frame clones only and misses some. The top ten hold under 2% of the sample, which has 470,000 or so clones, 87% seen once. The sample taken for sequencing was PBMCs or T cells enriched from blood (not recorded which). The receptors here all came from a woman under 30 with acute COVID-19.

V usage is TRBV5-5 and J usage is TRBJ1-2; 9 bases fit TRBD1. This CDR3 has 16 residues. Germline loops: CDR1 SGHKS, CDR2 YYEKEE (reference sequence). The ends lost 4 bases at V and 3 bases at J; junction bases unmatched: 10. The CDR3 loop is CASSGGQGPPYYGYTF. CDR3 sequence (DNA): TGTGCCAGCAGCGGAGGACAGGGGCCCCCCTACTATGGCTACACCTTC. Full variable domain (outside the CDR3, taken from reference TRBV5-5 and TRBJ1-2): DAGVTQSPTHLIKTRGQQVTLRCSPISGHKSVSWYQQVLGQGPQFIFQYYEKEERGRGNFPDRFSARQFPNYSSELNVNALLLGDSALYLCASSGGQGPPYYGYTFGSGTRLTVV.

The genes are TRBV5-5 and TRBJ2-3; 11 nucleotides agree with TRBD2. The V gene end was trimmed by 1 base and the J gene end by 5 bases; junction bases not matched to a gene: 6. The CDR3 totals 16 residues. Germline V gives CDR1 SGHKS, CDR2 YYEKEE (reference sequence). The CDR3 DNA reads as TGTGCCAGCAGCTTGACTAGCGGGAGTGGCATAGATACGCAGTATTTT. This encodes CASSLTSGSGIDTQYF.

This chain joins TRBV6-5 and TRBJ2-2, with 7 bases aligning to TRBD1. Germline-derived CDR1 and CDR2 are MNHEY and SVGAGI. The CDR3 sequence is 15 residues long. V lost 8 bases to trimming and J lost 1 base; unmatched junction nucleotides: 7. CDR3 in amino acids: CASGTGALNTGELFF. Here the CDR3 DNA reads TGTGCCAGCGGTACAGGGGCCTTGAACACCGGGGAGCTGTTTTTT.

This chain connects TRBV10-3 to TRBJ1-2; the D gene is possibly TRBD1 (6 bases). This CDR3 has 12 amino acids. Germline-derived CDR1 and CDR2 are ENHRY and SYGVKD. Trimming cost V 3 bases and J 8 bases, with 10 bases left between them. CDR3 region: CAISEGGQGYTF. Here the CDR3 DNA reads TGTGCCATCAGTGAAGGGGGACAAGGCTACACCTTC.

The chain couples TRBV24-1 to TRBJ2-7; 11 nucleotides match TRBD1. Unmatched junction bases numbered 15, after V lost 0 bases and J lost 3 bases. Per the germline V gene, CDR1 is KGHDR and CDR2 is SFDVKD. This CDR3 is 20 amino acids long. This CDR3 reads CATSDLMVGQGAFTDYEQYF. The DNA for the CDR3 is TGTGCCACCAGTGATTTGATGGTCGGACAGGGGGCGTTTACAGACTACGAGCAGTACTTC.

CDR3 region: CASSSGREVRETQYF. DNA of the CDR3: TGTGCCAGCAGCTCTGGGAGGGAGGTGCGGGAGACCCAGTACTTC. This rearrangement joins TRBV7-9 to TRBJ2-5, with 7 bases aligning to TRBD2. Germline loops: CDR1 SEHNR, CDR2 FQNEAQ (reference sequence). This CDR3 spans 15 amino acids. Trimming cost V 4 bases and J 5 bases; bases outside gene matches: 10. The full variable domain, completed using reference TRBV7-9 and TRBJ2-5, is DTGVSQNPRHKITKRGQNVTFRCDPISEHNRLYWYRQTLGQGPEFLTYFQNEAQLEKSRLLSDRFSAERPKGSFSTLEIQRTEQGDSAMYLCASSSGREVRETQYFGPGTRLLVL.

DNA of the CDR3: TGTGCCAGCAGTTACTCCCGACAGGGCCTAGGCTACACCTTC. Its translation is CASSYSRQGLGYTF. The gene calls are TRBV6-5 and TRBJ1-2, with TRBD1 matching over 7 bases. J gave up 8 bases and V 0 bases, and 6 bases lay outside the gene matches. Germline values: CDR1 MNHEY, CDR2 SVGAGI. The CDR3 has 14 residues.

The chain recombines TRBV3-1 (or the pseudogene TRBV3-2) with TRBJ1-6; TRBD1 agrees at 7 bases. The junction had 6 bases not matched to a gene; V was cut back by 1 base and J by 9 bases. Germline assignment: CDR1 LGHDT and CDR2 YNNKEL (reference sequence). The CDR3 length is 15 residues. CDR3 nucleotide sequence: TGTGCCAGCAGCCAAGTGGTAGGGGGCGTTTCACCCCTCCACTTT. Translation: CASSQVVGGVSPLHF.

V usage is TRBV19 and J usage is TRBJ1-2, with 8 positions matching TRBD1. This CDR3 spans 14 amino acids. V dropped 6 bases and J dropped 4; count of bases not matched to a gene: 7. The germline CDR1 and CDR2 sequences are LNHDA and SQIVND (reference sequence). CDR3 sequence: CASRDRGWAYGYTF. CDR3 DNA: TGTGCCAGTAGAGACAGGGGATGGGCCTATGGCTACACCTTC. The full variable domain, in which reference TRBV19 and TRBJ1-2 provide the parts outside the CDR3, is DGGITQSPKYLFRKEGQNVTLSCEQNLNHDAMYWYRQDPGQGLRLIYYSQIVNDFQKGDIAEGYSVSREKKESFPLTVTSAQKNPTAFYLCASRDRGWAYGYTFGSGTRLTVV.

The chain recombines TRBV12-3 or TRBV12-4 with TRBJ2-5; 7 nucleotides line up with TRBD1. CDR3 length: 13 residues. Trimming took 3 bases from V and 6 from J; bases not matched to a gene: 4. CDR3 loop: CASSLTGKKTQYF. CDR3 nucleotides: TGTGCCAGCAGTTTGACAGGGAAGAAGACCCAGTACTTC.

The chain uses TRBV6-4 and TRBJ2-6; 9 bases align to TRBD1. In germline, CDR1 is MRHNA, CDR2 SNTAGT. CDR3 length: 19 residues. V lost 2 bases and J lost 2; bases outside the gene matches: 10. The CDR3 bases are TGTGCCAGCAGTGACCCCCGGGACAGGGCGGGTCCTGGGGCCAACGTCCTGACTTTC. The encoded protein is CASSDPRDRAGPGANVLTF.

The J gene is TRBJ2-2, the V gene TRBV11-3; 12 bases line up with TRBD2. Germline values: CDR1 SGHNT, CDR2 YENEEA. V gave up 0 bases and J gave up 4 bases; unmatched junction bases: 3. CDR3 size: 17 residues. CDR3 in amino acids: CASSLDTSGRSTGELFF. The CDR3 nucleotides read TGTGCCAGCAGCTTAGATACTAGCGGGAGGAGCACCGGGGAGCTGTTTTTT.

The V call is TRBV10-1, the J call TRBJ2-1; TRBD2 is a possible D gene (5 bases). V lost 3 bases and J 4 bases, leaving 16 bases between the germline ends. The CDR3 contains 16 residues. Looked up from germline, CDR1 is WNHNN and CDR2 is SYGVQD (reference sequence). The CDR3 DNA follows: TGCGCCAGCAGTGACCCCAGCGGACCGAATTACAATGAGCAGTTCTTC. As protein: CASSDPSGPNYNEQFF.

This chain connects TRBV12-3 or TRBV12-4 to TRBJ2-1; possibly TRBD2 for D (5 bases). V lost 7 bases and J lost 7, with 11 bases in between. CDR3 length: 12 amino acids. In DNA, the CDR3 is TGTGCCAGCACCGGGGTCGGGAATGAGCAGTTCTTC. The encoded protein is CASTGVGNEQFF.

The CDR3 DNA reads TGTGCCAGCACCCGACCGGGCAGGGATAATTCACCCCTCCACTTT. Its translation is CASTRPGRDNSPLHF. The chain joins TRBV28 to TRBJ1-6; D is possibly TRBD1 (5 bases). Germline V gene lookup returns CDR1 MDHEN and CDR2 SYDVKM. Trimming took off 7 bases at V and 5 bases at J, with 15 bases between the two ends. CDR3 length: 15 residues.

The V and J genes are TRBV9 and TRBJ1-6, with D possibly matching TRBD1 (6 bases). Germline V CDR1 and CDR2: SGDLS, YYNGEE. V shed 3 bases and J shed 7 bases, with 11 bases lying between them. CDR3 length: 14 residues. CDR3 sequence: CASSEEQGNSPLHF. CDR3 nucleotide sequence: TGTGCCAGCAGCGAAGAACAGGGCAATTCACCCCTCCACTTT. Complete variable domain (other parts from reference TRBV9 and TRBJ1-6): DSGVTQTPKHLITATGQRVTLRCSPRSGDLSVYWYQQSLDQGLQFLIQYYNGEERAKGNILERFSAQQFPDLHSELNLSSLELGDSALYFCASSEEQGNSPLHFGNGTRLTVT.

CDR3: CASSILGQGAGETQYF. Written as DNA, the CDR3 is TGTGCCAGCAGCATCCTCGGACAGGGGGCTGGTGAGACCCAGTACTTC. J is TRBJ2-5 and V is TRBV28, with 11 bases fitting TRBD1. This CDR3 contains 16 residues. The V gene's germline CDR1 is MDHEN and CDR2 SYDVKM. The junction had 11 bases not matched to a gene; V was cut back by 6 bases and J by 5 bases.

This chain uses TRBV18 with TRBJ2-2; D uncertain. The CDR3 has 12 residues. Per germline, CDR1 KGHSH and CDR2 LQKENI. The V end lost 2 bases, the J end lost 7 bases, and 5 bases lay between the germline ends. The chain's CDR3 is CASSPGNGELFF. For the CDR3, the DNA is TGTGCCAGCTCACCAGGCAACGGGGAGCTGTTTTTT.

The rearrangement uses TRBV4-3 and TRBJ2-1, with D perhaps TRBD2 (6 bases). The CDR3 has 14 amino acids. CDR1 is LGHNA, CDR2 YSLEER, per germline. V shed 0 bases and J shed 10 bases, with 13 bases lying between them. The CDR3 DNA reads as TGCGCCAGCAGCCAAGAAAGGTCCGCGGGGGAGCAGTTCTTC. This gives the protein CASSQERSAGEQFF.